This T cell receptor beta chain is drawn from a study of resident and recirculating memory T cells in vitiligo. Background on the study: Epidermis came from shave biopsies of lesional and nonlesional sites, plus PBMCs. Study-wide results and caveats: No unique dominant TCR clone was found in vitiligo lesions. Sequences differed between biopsy sites and patients, suggesting private specificity.

V trimming: 2 bases; J trimming: 1 base; junction bases outside the gene matches: 0. Germline lookup yields CDR1 MNHNS and CDR2 SASEGT. The length of the CDR3 is 15 residues. Stable patients also lacked confetti depigmentation, a sign of active vitiligo. Comment on this clone: The antigen remains undetermined. Additional DNA sequences in this sample encode the identical CDR3.

Generated by immunoSEQ multiplex PCR, the TCRdb table keeps only in-frame clones and is missing some. The table lists roughly 76,000 clones, roughly 90% of them singletons. The receptor was derived from a male donor with vitiligo. The gene calls are TRBV6-1 and TRBJ2-5; the match to TRBD2 covers 11 bases. The sequencing sample was made of blood. The CDR3 sequence is CASSELAGGQETQYF. The CDR3 region has the DNA TGTGCCAGCAGTGAACTAGCGGGGGGCCAAGAGACCCAGTACTTC.